This T cell receptor (beta chain) was identified during a study of ipilimumab plus nivolumab after autologous stem cell transplantation. Produced via immunoSEQ multiplex PCR; TCRdb's table is partial and in-frame only. This sample carries 20,000 to 25,000 clones, 77% of them seen once, and the ten largest clones take roughly 20%. Germline V lookup: CDR1 LGHNA, CDR2 YNFKEQ. CDR3 length equals 13 residues. The V gene lost 3 bases and the J gene lost 8 bases, with 11 bases spanning the gap. The V and J genes are TRBV4-2 and TRBJ2-1; D is unclear. The clonotype originates from a male donor with diffuse large B-cell lymphoma. The material was PBMCs, obtained in a trial of ipilimumab plus nivolumab as post-transplant consolidation. Here the CDR3 DNA reads TGTGCCAGCAGCCATGAACGCAGGTATGAGCAGTTCTTC. Its protein product is CASSHERRYEQFF.